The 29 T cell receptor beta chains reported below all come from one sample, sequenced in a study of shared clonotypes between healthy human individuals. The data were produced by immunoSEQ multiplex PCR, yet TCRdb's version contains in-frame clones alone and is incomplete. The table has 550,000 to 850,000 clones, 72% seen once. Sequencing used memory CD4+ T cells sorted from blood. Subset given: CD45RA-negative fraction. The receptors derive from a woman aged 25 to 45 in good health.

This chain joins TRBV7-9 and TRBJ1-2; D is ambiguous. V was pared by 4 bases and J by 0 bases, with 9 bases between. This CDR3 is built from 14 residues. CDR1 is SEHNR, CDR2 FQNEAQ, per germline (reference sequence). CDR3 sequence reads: CASSSRTANYGYTF. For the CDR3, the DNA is TGTGCCAGCAGCTCGCGGACGGCTAACTATGGCTACACCTTC.

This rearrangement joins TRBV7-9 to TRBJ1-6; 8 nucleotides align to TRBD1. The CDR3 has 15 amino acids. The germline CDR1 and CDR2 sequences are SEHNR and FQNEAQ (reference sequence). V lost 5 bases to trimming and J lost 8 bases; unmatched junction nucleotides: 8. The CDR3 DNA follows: TGTGCCAGCAGCCTAGGACAGGGCGAGCATTCACCCCTCCACTTT. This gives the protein CASSLGQGEHSPLHF.

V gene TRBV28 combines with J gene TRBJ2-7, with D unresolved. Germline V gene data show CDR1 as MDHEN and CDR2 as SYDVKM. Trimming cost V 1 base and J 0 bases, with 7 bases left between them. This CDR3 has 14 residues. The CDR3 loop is CASSLSAGSYEQYF. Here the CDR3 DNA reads TGTGCCAGCAGTTTATCGGCTGGCTCCTACGAGCAGTACTTC.

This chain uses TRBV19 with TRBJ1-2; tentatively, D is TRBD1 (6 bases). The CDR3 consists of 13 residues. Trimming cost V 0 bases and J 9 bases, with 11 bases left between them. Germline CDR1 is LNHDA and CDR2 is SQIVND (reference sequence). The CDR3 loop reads CASSIDQGRSYTF. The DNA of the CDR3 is TGTGCCAGTAGTATAGATCAGGGGAGGAGCTACACCTTC.

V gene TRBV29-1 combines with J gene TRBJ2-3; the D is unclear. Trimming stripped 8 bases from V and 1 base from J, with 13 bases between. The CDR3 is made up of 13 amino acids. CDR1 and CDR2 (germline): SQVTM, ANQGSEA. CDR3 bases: TGCAGCCTGATGGCTTTCGGCACAGATACGCAGTATTTT. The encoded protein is CSLMAFGTDTQYF.

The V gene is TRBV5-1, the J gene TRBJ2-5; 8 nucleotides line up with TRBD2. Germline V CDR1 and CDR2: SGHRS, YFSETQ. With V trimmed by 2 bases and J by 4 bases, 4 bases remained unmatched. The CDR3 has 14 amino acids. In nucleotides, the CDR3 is TGCGCCAGCAGCTTTGCCGGGAGGGCAGAGACCCAGTACTTC. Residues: CASSFAGRAETQYF.

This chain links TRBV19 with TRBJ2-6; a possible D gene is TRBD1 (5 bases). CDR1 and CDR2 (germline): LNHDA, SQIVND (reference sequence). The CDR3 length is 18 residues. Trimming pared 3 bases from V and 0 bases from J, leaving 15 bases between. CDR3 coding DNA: TGTGCCAGTAGTATTTGGGTACAGGCCATCTCTGGGGCCAACGTCCTGACTTTC. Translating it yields CASSIWVQAISGANVLTF.

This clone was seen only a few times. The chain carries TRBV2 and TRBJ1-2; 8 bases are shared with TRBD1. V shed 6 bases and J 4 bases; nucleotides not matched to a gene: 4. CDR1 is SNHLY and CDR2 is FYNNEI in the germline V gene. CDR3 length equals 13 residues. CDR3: CASRDRAVYGYTF. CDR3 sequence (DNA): TGTGCCAGCAGGGACAGGGCGGTCTATGGCTACACCTTC.

CDR3 in amino acids: CAIKRRTGIDEQYF. CDR3 in DNA: TGTGCCATAAAGCGGAGGACAGGTATCGACGAGCAGTACTTC. This rearrangement joins TRBV28 to TRBJ2-7; the match to TRBD1 covers 7 bases. The CDR3 length is 14 residues. CDR1 MDHEN and CDR2 SYDVKM come from the germline V gene. V lost 10 bases to trimming and J lost 5 bases; unmatched junction nucleotides: 14. Filled out from reference TRBV28 and TRBJ2-7, the complete variable domain reads DVKVTQSSRYLVKRTGEKVFLECVQDMDHENMFWYRQDPGLGLRLIYFSYDVKMKEKGDIPEGYSVSREKKERFSLILESASTNQTSMYLCAIKRRTGIDEQYFGPGTRLTVT.

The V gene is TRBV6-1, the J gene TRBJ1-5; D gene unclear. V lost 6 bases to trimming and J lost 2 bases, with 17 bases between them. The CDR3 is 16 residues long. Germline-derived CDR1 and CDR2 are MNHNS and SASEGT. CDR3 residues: CASRERGSGGNQPQHF. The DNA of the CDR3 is TGTGCCAGCAGAGAAAGAGGATCGGGAGGCAATCAGCCCCAGCATTTT.

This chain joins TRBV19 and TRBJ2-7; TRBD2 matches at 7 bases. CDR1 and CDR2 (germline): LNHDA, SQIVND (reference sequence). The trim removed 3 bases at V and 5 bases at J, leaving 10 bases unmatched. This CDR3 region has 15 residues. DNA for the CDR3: TGTGCCAGTAGTATTACCCGGGAGGCCGTCCACGAGCAGTACTTC. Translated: CASSITREAVHEQYF.

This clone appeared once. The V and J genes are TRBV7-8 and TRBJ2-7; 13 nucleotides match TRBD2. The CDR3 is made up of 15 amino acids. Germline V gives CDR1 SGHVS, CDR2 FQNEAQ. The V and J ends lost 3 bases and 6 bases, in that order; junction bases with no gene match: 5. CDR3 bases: TGTGCCAGCAGCTTCCGACTAGCGGGAGGTACCGAGCAGTACTTC. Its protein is CASSFRLAGGTEQYF.

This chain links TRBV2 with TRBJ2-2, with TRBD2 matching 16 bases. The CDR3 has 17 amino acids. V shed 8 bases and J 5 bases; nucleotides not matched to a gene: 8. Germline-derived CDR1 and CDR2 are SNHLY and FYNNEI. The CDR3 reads CASLGTSGRAWTGELFF. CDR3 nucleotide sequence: TGTGCCAGCCTCGGGACTAGCGGGAGGGCGTGGACCGGGGAGCTGTTTTTT.

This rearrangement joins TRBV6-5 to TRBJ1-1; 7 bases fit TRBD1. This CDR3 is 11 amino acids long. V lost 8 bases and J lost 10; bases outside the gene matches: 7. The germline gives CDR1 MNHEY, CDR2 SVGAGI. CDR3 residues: CASRNRGVAFF. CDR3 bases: TGTGCCAGCCGTAACAGGGGTGTAGCTTTCTTT.

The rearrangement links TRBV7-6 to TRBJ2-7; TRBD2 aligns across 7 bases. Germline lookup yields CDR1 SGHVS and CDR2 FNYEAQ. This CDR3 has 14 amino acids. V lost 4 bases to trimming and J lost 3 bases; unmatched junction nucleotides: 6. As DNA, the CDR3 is TGTGCCAGCAGCTGGGGGGGAGCTTTCTACGAGCAGTACTTC. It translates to CASSWGGAFYEQYF.

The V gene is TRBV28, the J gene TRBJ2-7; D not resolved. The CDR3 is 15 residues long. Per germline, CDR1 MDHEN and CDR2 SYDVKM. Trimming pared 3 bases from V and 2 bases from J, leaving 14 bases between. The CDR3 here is CASSFDQELTYEQYF. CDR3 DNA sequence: TGTGCCAGCAGTTTTGATCAGGAGTTGACCTACGAGCAGTACTTC.

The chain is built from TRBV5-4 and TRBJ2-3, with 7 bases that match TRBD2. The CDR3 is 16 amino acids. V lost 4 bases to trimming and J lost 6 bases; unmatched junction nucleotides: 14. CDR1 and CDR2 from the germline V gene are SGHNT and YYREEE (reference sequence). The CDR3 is CASSRTTSPPKDTQYF. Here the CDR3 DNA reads TGTGCCAGCAGCCGAACGACTAGCCCGCCCAAGGATACGCAGTATTTT.

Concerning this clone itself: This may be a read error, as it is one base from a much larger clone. The CDR3 spells CANSQDGRKAGRSSGELFF. The DNA for the CDR3 is TGCGCCAACAGCCAAGATGGAAGAAAAGCGGGAAGGTCTTCCGGGGAGCTGTTTTTT. This chain connects TRBV4-1 to TRBJ2-2; 7 bases map to TRBD2. The CDR3 length is 19 residues. Germline assignment: CDR1 MGHRA and CDR2 YSYEKL.

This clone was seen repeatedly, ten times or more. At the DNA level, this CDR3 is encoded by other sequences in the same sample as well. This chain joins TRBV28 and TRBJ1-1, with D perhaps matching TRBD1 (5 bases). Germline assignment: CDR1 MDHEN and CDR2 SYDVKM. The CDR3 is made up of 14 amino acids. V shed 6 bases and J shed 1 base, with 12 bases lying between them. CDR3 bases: TGTGCCAGCAGCCCAGGGTGGCAGAACACTGAAGCTTTCTTT. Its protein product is CASSPGWQNTEAFF.

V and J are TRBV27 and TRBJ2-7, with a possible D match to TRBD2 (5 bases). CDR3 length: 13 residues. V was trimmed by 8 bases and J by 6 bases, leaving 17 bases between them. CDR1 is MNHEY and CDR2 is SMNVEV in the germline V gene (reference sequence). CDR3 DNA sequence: TGTGCCAGCCGACCCCTTACTAGAGTCGAGCAGTACTTC. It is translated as CASRPLTRVEQYF.

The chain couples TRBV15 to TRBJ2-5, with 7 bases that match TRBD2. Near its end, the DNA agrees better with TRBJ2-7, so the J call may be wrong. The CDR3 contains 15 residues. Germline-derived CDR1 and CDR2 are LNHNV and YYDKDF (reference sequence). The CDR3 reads CATSRDLSAGYEQYF. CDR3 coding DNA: TGTGCCACCAGCAGAGATTTATCAGCGGGGTACGAGCAGTACTTC.

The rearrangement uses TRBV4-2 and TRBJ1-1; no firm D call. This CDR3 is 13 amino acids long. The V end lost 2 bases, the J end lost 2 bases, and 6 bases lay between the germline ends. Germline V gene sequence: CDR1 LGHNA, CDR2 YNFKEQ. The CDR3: CASSQNFNTEAFF. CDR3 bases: TGTGCCAGCAGCCAAAATTTCAACACTGAAGCTTTCTTT.

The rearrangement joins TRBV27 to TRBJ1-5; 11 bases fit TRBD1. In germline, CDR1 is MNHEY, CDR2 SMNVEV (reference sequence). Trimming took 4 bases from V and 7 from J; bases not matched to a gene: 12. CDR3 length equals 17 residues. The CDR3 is CASSSRTGTGGGQPQHF. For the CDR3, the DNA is TGTGCCAGCAGTTCAAGAACCGGGACAGGGGGTGGGCAGCCCCAGCATTTT.

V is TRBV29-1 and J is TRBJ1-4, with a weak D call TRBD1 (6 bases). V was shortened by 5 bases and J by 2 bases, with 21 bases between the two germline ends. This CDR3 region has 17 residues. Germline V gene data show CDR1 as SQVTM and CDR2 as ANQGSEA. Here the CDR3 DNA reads TGCAGCGTTCGACCCCCGGGACATTGGGGCACTAATGAAAAACTGTTTTTT. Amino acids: CSVRPPGHWGTNEKLFF.

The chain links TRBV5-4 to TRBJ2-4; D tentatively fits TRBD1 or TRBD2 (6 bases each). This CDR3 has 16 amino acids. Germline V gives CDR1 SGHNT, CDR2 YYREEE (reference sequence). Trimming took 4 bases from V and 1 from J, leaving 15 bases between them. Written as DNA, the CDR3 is TGTGCCAGCAGCCTGTCCGGGGGCATCGCCAAAAACATTCAGTACTTC. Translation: CASSLSGGIAKNIQYF.

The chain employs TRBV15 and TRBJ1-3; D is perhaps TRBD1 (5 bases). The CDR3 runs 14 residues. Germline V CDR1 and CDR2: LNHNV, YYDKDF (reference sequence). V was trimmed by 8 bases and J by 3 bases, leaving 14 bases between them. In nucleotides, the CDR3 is TGTGCCACCGATGCAGGGCAGGGTGGAAACACCATATATTTT. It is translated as CATDAGQGGNTIYF.

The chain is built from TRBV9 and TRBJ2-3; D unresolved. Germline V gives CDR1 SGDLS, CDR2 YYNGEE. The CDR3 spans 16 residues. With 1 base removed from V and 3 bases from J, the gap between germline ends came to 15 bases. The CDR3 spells CASSVTPHPQTDTQYF. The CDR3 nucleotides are TGTGCCAGCAGCGTAACGCCGCACCCCCAAACAGATACGCAGTATTTT.

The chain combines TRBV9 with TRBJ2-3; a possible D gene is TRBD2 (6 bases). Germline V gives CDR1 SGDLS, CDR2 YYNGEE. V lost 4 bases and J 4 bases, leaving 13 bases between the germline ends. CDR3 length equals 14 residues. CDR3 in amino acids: CASSQNVAADTQYF. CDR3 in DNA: TGTGCCAGCAGCCAGAACGTAGCGGCAGATACGCAGTATTTT.

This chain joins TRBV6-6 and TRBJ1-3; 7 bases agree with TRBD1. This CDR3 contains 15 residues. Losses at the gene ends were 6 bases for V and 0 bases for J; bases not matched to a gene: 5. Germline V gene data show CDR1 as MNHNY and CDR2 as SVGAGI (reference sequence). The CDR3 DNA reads TGTGCCAGCAGCAACAGACAGGGCTCTGGAAACACCATATATTTT. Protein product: CASSNRQGSGNTIYF.